This T cell receptor beta chain was recorded in a study of shared clonotypes between healthy human individuals (dated by TCRdb to 2020 to 2022). Background for the entire study: The cohort included a few men and a couple of women between 18 and 49 years of age. Between about 0.85 and 9.5 billion PBMCs per donor were obtained by leukapheresis. To increase sequencing depth and limit assay-specific biases, different laboratories used diverse techniques to prepare libraries and sequence TCR repertoires. To estimate repertoire size and how much clonotype sharing occurs between individuals, the study deeply sequenced the blood TCR repertoires of 5 or 6 healthy adults. Per donor, three plates each were used for CD4 naive and CD4 memory, two for CD8 naive, and one for CD8 memory. Results and caveats for the whole study, not just this receptor: Incomplete sequencing was indicated by rarefaction of sorted-subset datasets, despite the large sequencing depth. Pairwise subsampling led to the expectation that sequencing depth would affect the degree of clonotype sharing among donors. Only blood was sampled, and tissue TCR repertoires likely differ from those in blood. Because the study included only a small number of donors, the genetic and exposure-history diversity represented was limited. Naive subsets generally had larger estimated clonotype richness than memory subsets did. Clonotypes shared by all four sorted-subset donors showed higher generation probabilities than non-shared clonotypes. Sharing across a few donors was observed for around 5% of naive CD4, 3% to 3.5% of naive CD8, about 2.3% of memory CD4, and approximately 0.41% of memory CD8 clonotypes.

Using the deep immunoSEQ assay, TCR CDR3 regions were amplified from genomic DNA by multiplex PCR. Extracted genomic DNA from each cell subset was distributed evenly across all wells of several immunoSEQ 96-well plates, and each plate was treated as a replicate. For sorted subsets, roughly 200 ng genomic DNA, equal to 30,000 or so T cell genomes, was loaded into each replicate PCR. Purified libraries were measured with a Qubit 3.0 fluorometer, size-checked on a Bioanalyzer 2100, and measured again with the KAPA Library Quantification kit. Every immunoSEQ 96-well plate was sequenced on a separate single-read 150-cycle Illumina NextSeq 550 flow cell. The paper's processing steps were these. Because the immunoSEQ output included only junctional sequences and no quality scores, the filtering could not be the same as the filtering used for full-length reads. Sequences were annotated with PyIR, a Python wrapper for IgBLAST v1.9, and V/J genes and CDR3 were assigned using IMGT germline references. Reads were removed for weak V/J assignments (E-value above 1e-6), missing CDR3, stop codons, out-of-frame junctions, or ambiguous translated residues. V3J clonotypes were defined as sequences sharing an identical inferred V gene, J gene, and CDR3 amino acid sequence. The percentage overlap between two repertoires was calculated by dividing the number of shared unique clonotypes by the size of the smaller repertoire. Repertoire richness was assessed with RTK rarefaction, the Chao1 estimator, and Recon v2.1 estimates of unobserved clonotypes. For all TCRbeta clonotypes obtained by the gDNA method from a few donors, generation probabilities were computed with OLGA. Sourced from immuneACCESS, this table was stored by TCRdb with only in-frame sequences that have V and J called. A share of the clones is absent; for the studies checked, an unresolved V gene accounts for under half, and the remainder has no known explanation. V, J and clone size are taken as reported in that table, and D and trimming were inferred from the DNA itself. Within this sample are around 1,100,000 clones, with 70% to 80% of them counted one time only. Approximately 0.95% of the sample lies in the top ten.

The donors were healthy, HIV-negative adults who had no recently reported acute infections or vaccinations. Every donor was a Caucasian adult living in Nashville, Tennessee, USA. CD4+ T cells were enriched by magnetic negative selection, after which naive cells were positively selected on CD45RA and the negative fraction was taken as the memory subset. Blood was obtained by leukapheresis, after which PBMCs were separated by Ficoll-Histopaque density gradient centrifugation and cryopreserved in liquid nitrogen vapor phase. Analytical flow cytometry was used to check the purity and quantity of every magnetically sorted T cell population. Each sorted fraction had its genomic DNA isolated and then quantified by UV absorbance on a Nanodrop 2000c. Notes on this clone: Which antigen it targets is not known. No much larger clone exists at a distance of one base, and base qualities are not known.

From a lookup of the germline V gene (reference sequence), CDR1 and CDR2 are SEHNR and FQNEAQ. Germline trimming: 3 bases from V, 2 bases from J; junction bases outside gene matches: 4. From cysteine to phenylalanine, the CDR3 is 15 amino acids long. Only the CDR3 region is kept as DNA, spanning 45 bases read in frame from base 1. This TCR was recovered from a man between 18 and 29 years old in good health. Some clones in this sample may be carry-over from other donors' samples. The source material was memory CD4+ T cells from PBMCs. The sample's cell subset or site, from its label and the paper: CD45RA-negative fraction. This chain is built from TRBV7-9 and TRBJ2-7; 10 bases in the middle match TRBD2. The sequenced DNA: TGTGCCAGCAGCTTGGGTAGCGGGAGGCCCTACGAGCAGTACTTC. Translation gives CASSLGSGRPYEQYF.